This T cell receptor beta chain is drawn from a study of shared clonotypes between healthy human individuals. Across the study: For every donor, three CD4 naive, three CD4 memory, two CD8 naive and one CD8 memory plates were used.

General study findings and limits: Exclusively blood specimens were collected; tissue repertoires likely differ. A generally larger estimated richness was seen in naive subsets than in memory subsets.

Of note for this clone: Its antigen is as yet unknown.

The investigators split CD4+ cells into a CD45RA+ naive subset and a CD45RA-negative memory subset. The table came from immunoSEQ multiplex PCR; TCRdb's copy has only in-frame clones and leaves some out. The sample contains more than 400,000 clones, about 96% of which appear only once. Source material: naive CD4+ T cells sorted from blood. Subset reported: CD45RA+ positively selected. This clonotype originated in a woman between 25 and 40 years old in good health.

This CDR3 is CASSVGYGSNQPQHF. CDR3 in DNA: TGTGCCAGCAGCGTAGGGTACGGAAGCAATCAGCCCCAGCATTTT. The chain carries TRBV9 and TRBJ1-5; D ambiguous. CDR3 length: 15 amino acids. Trimming removed 0 bases at V and 1 base at J, with 8 bases between. Germline values: CDR1 SGDLS, CDR2 YYNGEE. The whole variable domain, remainder taken from reference TRBV9 and TRBJ1-5, is DSGVTQTPKHLITATGQRVTLRCSPRSGDLSVYWYQQSLDQGLQFLIQYYNGEERAKGNILERFSAQQFPDLHSELNLSSLELGDSALYFCASSVGYGSNQPQHFGDGTRLSIL.